This T cell receptor (beta chain) originates from a study of early T cells in non-severe SARS-CoV-2 infection. This clonotype turned up a few times. The protocol attached unique molecular identifiers to individual cDNA molecules. TCRdb processed the 5' RACE reads anew with MiXCR; each CDR3 protein has one entry. The table records over 25,000 distinct CDR3 sequences, roughly 5.6% of them present only once. Germline-derived CDR1 and CDR2 are SQVTM and ANQGSEA. The V and J ends lost 5 bases and 8 bases, in that order; junction bases with no gene match: 21. The CDR3 has 17 amino acids. The specimen was whole blood. The V and J genes are TRBV29-1 and TRBJ2-1; 7 nucleotides agree with TRBD2. The source is an adult who was a healthcare worker with PCR-confirmed SARS-CoV-2 infection or an uninfected control (not recorded which). The CDR3 coding sequence is TGCAGCGTTCAAAGCACCCTCGCCGGGGGGAATGCAGATGAGCAGTTCTTC. Its protein is CSVQSTLAGGNADEQFF.